This T cell receptor beta chain stems from a study of OX40 agonist ivuxolimab in advanced cancers. In the study overall: Ivuxolimab, an agonist antibody against OX40 (CD134), was given to patients. Males comprised around 78% of the group, whose mean age was approximately 60 years (range roughly 20 to 90).

Details on this clone: Its specificity is not known.

Findings of the study overall: CD4+ and CD8+ blood T cells expanded clonally by week 6 at 0.1 to 3.0 mg/kg. Expanded clones tended on average to be more numerous among CD8+ T cells than CD4+.

The trim removed 2 bases at V and 6 bases at J, leaving 9 bases unmatched. This CDR3 is 15 amino acids long. Germline CDR1 and CDR2: GTSNPN and SVGIG (reference sequence). The method was immunoSEQ multiplex PCR; TCRdb's version includes in-frame clones alone and lacks a portion of them. The sample records tens of thousands of clones, around 93% being singletons. J is TRBJ1-4 and V is TRBV30; 7 bases fit TRBD1. Sequenced material: CD4+ or CD8+ T cells sorted from blood, taken in a trial of the OX40 agonist ivuxolimab. This clonotype originated in an adult with an advanced solid tumor such as melanoma, head and neck, liver or kidney cancer. The CDR3 region has the DNA TGTGCCTGGAGTCGACGGGACAGATCGGATGAAAAACTGTTTTTT. Residues: CAWSRRDRSDEKLFF.